This TCR beta chain was identified in a study of CD8+CD57+ T cells in acquired aplastic anemia. Germline V gene sequence: CDR1 DFQATT, CDR2 SNEGSKA (reference sequence). V dropped 3 bases and J dropped 7 bases, with 19 bases sitting between them. This CDR3 contains 16 residues. Profiling that covered TCR beta VDJ and CDR3 relied on genomic DNA as its template. Each CDR3 protein is one row after TCRdb ran MiXCR on the reads. The sample consists of some 220,000 distinct CDR3 sequences, almost 35% of them appearing once. This clonotype has only a few counts. This may come from a read error, since a much larger clone is one base off.

This TCR derives from a human donor in good health, serving as a control. The sample was sorted CD4+, CD8+, or CD8+CD57+ T cells (not recorded which) from PBMCs. The V and J genes are TRBV20-1 and TRBJ1-6; a possible D gene is TRBD1 (6 bases). CDR3 amino acids: CSASGSGGSSNSPLHF. For the CDR3, the DNA is TGCAGTGCTAGTGGCAGCGGGGGCAGTTCCAATTCACCCCTCCACTTT.